This TCR beta chain derives from a study of monozygotic twins with inflammatory bowel disease. Whole-study results and caveats: The study found lower TCRbeta diversity (inverse Simpson) in IBD patients than in healthy co-twins. No repertoire similarity difference was seen between concordant and discordant twins; power was possibly limited.

For every donor, one blood sample of 2.5 ml was drawn. Comments on this clonotype: What it binds is unknown.

The CDR3 contains 18 residues. In germline, CDR1 is SGHRS, CDR2 YFSETQ. Both the TCRalpha cDNA and the TCRbeta cDNA were taken through two nested PCRs, lasting around 15 and 10 cycles. TCRdb processed the 5' RACE reads again and assigns one entry to each CDR3 protein, with no DNA. In total, the table holds approximately 380,000 distinct CDR3 sequences. This chain joins TRBV5-1 and TRBJ2-6; TCRdb calls TRBD1, which cannot be checked without DNA. Sequenced input: blood. This clonotype was sampled from a human donor with ulcerative colitis or Crohn's disease, or a healthy co-twin of an affected twin (not recorded which). The CDR3 sequence is CASSLVGGQPSGANVLTF.